This TCR beta chain was obtained from a study of chemoradiotherapy in HPV16-positive cancers. General study points: In HPV16-positive patients, HPV-responsive T-cell expansion tracked better recurrence-free survival.

In regard to this clone: The antigen remains unidentified.

Repeated repertoire sampling spanned the course of chemoradiotherapy. Between the trimmed V and J ends, which lost 5 bases and 3 bases, there was a span of 13 bases. This CDR3 has 15 residues. Looked up from germline, CDR1 is LNHDA and CDR2 is SQIVND (reference sequence). TCRdb's table, derived via immunoSEQ multiplex PCR, lists solely in-frame clones and lacks some. The table includes tens of thousands of clones, about 90% detected once. The sequence was obtained from a human donor with HPV-associated anogenital cancer. This chain connects TRBV19 to TRBJ1-4; D possibly corresponds to TRBD1 (6 bases). The sequenced sample was blood, obtained from a patient who underwent chemoradiotherapy. The CDR3 bases are TGTGCCAGTAGTGCATCACAGGGCCCTAATGAAAAACTGTTTTTT. It encodes CASSASQGPNEKLFF.